The text below deals with one T cell receptor (beta chain). Here immunoSEQ multiplex PCR was the method, and the copy in TCRdb shows in-frame clones only, minus some. Of 85,000 to 95,000 clones in the sample, approximately 95% were seen once. The CDR3 runs to 14 residues. V was clipped by 2 bases and J by 5 bases, with 9 bases between them. CDR1 is MNHEY, CDR2 SVGAGI, per germline. The sample comes from a study of siplizumab effects on memory and regulatory T cells. The chain has TRBV6-5 and TRBJ1-4; possible D gene TRBD1, 6 bases. This clonotype was obtained from a human donor in good health. Material: non-Treg CD4+ T cells sorted from blood. The CDR3 nucleotides are TGTGCCAGCAGTTACGCAGGGGTGAATGAAAAACTGTTTTTT. Amino acids: CASSYAGVNEKLFF.